A selection of T cell receptor beta chains follows, all from one sample in a study of cytomegalovirus exposure and HLA in healthy donors. The data were produced by immunoSEQ multiplex PCR, yet TCRdb's version contains in-frame clones alone and is incomplete. Here the sample spans roughly 130,000 clones, about nine tenths being singletons. Sequenced material: PBMCs. The source of these receptors is a man aged 25 to 45 in good health and CMV-seronegative. The CDR3 runs from the conserved cysteine through the conserved F or W. Each record gives: D gene, CDR3 length, V gene, clone size, J gene, CDR3 protein, CDR3 DNA. The D gene is left open where the match is weak. Size is stated for part of the rows, as once, few or many counts, or as a class when the clone is expanded.

>.|16|TRBV6-5|.|TRBJ2-5
CASSYSGEGVHKTQYF
TGTGCCAGCAGTTACTCAGGGGAGGGGGTTCATAAGACCCAGTACTTC
>.|16|TRBV6-1|.|TRBJ2-7
CASSETGGGMAYEQYF
TGTGCCAGCAGTGAAACCGGGGGAGGAATGGCCTACGAGCAGTACTTC
>.|13|TRBV6-5|.|TRBJ1-2
CASSYSREGGYTF
TGTGCCAGCAGTTACAGTAGGGAGGGAGGCTACACCTTC
>TRBD1|15|TRBV18|.|TRBJ2-5
CASSRGQGRAETQYF
TGTGCCAGCTCACGCGGACAGGGTAGGGCAGAGACCCAGTACTTC
>.|14|TRBV11-1|.|TRBJ2-2
CASSFRGGAGELFF
TGTGCCAGCAGCTTCAGGGGTGGGGCCGGGGAGCTGTTTTTT
>.|12|TRBV5-1|.|TRBJ2-7
CASSLGAGVQYF
TGCGCCAGCAGCTTGGGGGCAGGGGTGCAGTACTTC
>TRBD2|16|TRBV7-6|.|TRBJ2-1
CASSSSLAGVGNEQFF
TGTGCCAGCAGCTCCTCACTAGCGGGGGTTGGAAATGAGCAGTTCTTC
>TRBD1|12|TRBV11-2|.|TRBJ1-1
CASSLTGAVAFF
TGTGCCAGCAGCTTAACAGGGGCGGTTGCTTTCTTT
>.|14|TRBV27|.|TRBJ2-3
CASSPLVRSDTQYF
TGTGCCAGCAGTCCCTTAGTGAGATCAGATACGCAGTATTTT
>.|13|TRBV11-1|.|TRBJ2-1
CASKRQGSNEQFF
TGTGCCAGCAAGAGGCAGGGATCCAATGAGCAGTTCTTC
>TRBD2|15|TRBV9|.|TRBJ2-7
CASSVEGGGADEQYF
TGTGCCAGCAGCGTAGAAGGCGGGGGGGCGGACGAGCAGTACTTC
>.|14|TRBV19|.|TRBJ1-5
CASSIGGSGQPQHF
TGTGCCAGTAGTATCGGGGGGAGTGGTCAGCCCCAGCATTTT
>.|13|TRBV4-1|.|TRBJ2-7
CASSQDQKGVQYF
TGCGCCAGCAGCCAAGATCAAAAGGGGGTGCAGTACTTC
>.|15|TRBV4-1|.|TRBJ2-5
CASSQDSGLVETQYF
TGCGCCAGCAGCCAAGACTCAGGTCTGGTGGAGACCCAGTACTTC
>.|13|TRBV10-3|.|TRBJ2-7
CAISDMGGYEQYF
TGTGCCATCAGTGATATGGGGGGCTACGAGCAGTACTTC
>TRBD1|16|TRBV6-5|few|TRBJ2-7
CASSYAPRGQGGEQYF
TGTGCCAGCAGTTACGCTCCCCGAGGACAGGGGGGCGAGCAGTACTTC
>.|16|TRBV4-3|once|TRBJ1-2
CASSQDRGRRIYGYTF
TGCGCCAGCAGCCAAGATCGTGGGCGGAGGATATATGGCTACACCTTC
>TRBD2|17|TRBV7-9|.|TRBJ2-7
CASSPISTSGGIYEQYF
TGTGCCAGCAGCCCCATATCGACTAGCGGGGGGATCTACGAGCAGTACTTC
>.|13|TRBV4-3|.|TRBJ2-1
CASSHPHGSEQFF
TGCGCCAGCAGCCATCCTCACGGGTCTGAGCAGTTCTTC
>TRBD1|13|TRBV19|many|TRBJ2-7
CASSMGQGGEQYF
TGTGCCAGTAGTATGGGACAGGGGGGCGAGCAGTACTTC
>TRBD1|19|TRBV18|.|TRBJ1-3
CASSPERVRAGGDGNTIYF
TGTGCCAGCTCACCAGAGCGCGTGAGGGCAGGGGGCGATGGAAACACCATATATTTT
>TRBD1|15|TRBV7-8|.|TRBJ2-5
CASSSHRGPSETQYF
TGTGCCAGCAGCTCTCACAGGGGGCCATCGGAGACCCAGTACTTC
>.|13|TRBV7-9|.|TRBJ1-5
CASSLDRGQPQHF
TGTGCCAGCAGCTTAGATCGCGGACAGCCCCAGCATTTT
>.|14|TRBV5-1|.|TRBJ2-3
CASSLRRDTDTQYF
TGCGCCAGCAGCTTGAGGAGGGACACAGATACGCAGTATTTT
>TRBD2|16|TRBV5-1|.|TRBJ2-2
CASSLAGLVDTGELFF
TGCGCCAGCAGCTTGGCCGGACTAGTTGACACCGGGGAGCTGTTTTTT